What follows describes a single T cell receptor (beta chain). V shed 3 bases, J shed 0 bases, and the junction held 8 bases outside the gene matches. Germline CDR1 is KGHSH and CDR2 is LQKENI. This CDR3 is 17 amino acids long. These data come from a study of shared clonotypes between healthy human individuals. Measured with immunoSEQ multiplex PCR; TCRdb has only the in-frame clones, and not every one. The sample carries approximately 2.1 million clones, more than 85% recorded once. J is TRBJ2-3 and V is TRBV18; the match to TRBD1 covers 8 bases. This clonotype was obtained from a man aged 18 to 29 in good health. Some clones in this sample may be carry-over from other donors' samples. Sequenced sample: naive CD4+ T cells from PBMCs. The subset denotes: CD45RA+ positively selected. The CDR3 spells CASSPPRQGRSTDTQYF. The CDR3 nucleotides read TGTGCCAGCTCACCCCCCCGACAGGGGAGAAGCACAGATACGCAGTATTTT.